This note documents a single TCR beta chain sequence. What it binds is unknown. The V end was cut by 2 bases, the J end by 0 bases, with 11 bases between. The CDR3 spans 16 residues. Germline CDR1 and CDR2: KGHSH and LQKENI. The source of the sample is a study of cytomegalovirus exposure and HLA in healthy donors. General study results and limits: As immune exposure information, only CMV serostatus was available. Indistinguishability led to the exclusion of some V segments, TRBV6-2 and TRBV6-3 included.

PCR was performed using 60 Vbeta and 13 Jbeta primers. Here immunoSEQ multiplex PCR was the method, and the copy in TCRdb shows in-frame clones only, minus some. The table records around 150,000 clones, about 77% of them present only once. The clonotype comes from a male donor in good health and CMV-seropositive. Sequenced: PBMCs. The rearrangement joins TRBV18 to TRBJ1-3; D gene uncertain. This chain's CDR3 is CASSPLQSISGNTIYF. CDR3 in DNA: TGTGCCAGCTCACCATTACAGTCAATCTCTGGAAACACCATATATTTT.